The clone carrying this T cell receptor (beta chain) was detected ten times or more. The antigen remains undetermined. The entry originates in a study of CD8 T cells in ankylosing spondylitis. V gave up 0 bases and J gave up 4 bases, with 12 bases separating them. The length of the CDR3 is 15 residues. In germline, CDR1 is LNHNV, CDR2 YYDKDF (reference sequence). General observations from the study: Seemingly characteristic of ankylosing spondylitis blood was a TCR beta motif consisting of about 8 highly homologous variants.

TCRdb reprocessed the 5' RACE reads with MiXCR, giving one entry per CDR3 protein. The sample lists 700,000 to 1,000,000 distinct CDR3 sequences, about an eighth occurring once. The chain uses TRBV15 and TRBJ1-2; D remains unclear. Input material: blood, either unsorted or a sorted T cell fraction (not recorded which). This TCR derives from a male donor with ankylosing spondylitis. The CDR3 bases are TGTGCCACCAGCAGAGATCGGGAGATCAGCTATGGCTACACCTTC. Protein sequence: CATSRDREISYGYTF.